This T cell receptor (beta chain) was retrieved from a study of T cell responses to AZD1222 COVID-19 vaccine. Data came from immunoSEQ multiplex PCR; TCRdb stores just in-frame clones and leaves some out. The sample shows about 54,000 clones, 70% to 90% of them seen only once. Findings and limits, study-wide: Spike-specific TCR breadth and depth rose after two AZD1222 doses. Baseline seropositivity characterized only 5 to 7 AZD1222 recipients. It was only after the peak T cell response that any repertoires were sampled.

A note on this clone: Its antigen is currently unknown.

The CDR3 has 13 residues. Germline assignment: CDR1 SEHNR and CDR2 FQNEAQ (reference sequence). Trimming left V 3 bases short and J 5 bases short, with 10 bases between. The rearrangement links TRBV7-9 to TRBJ1-1; the D gene is possibly TRBD1 (5 bases). Source: peripheral blood, taken on day 0 of AZD1222 vaccination. This clonotype originated in an adult in good health. CDR3 nucleotides: TGTGCCAGCAGCTTGGGGGGTTTTACTGAAGCTTTCTTT. The encoded protein is CASSLGGFTEAFF.